These 16 T cell receptor beta chains share one sample of origin, sequenced in a study of identical twins. Via MiXCR, TCRdb re-called the 5' RACE reads, giving one row per CDR3 protein. Among about 450,000 distinct CDR3 sequences, around a sixth were seen once, and the ten largest hold 12%. Sequenced input: naive T cells sorted from blood. The receptors originated from a man in his forties or fifties in good health.

The chain couples TRBV20-1 to TRBJ2-7; D is uncertain. The germline V gene encodes CDR1 DFQATT and CDR2 SNEGSKA (reference sequence). CDR3 size: 13 residues. Trimming took 6 bases from V and 0 from J, leaving 12 bases between them. The CDR3 sequence is CSARTDSSYEQYF. The CDR3 DNA sequence: TGCAGTGCCCGGACGGATAGCTCCTACGAGCAGTACTTC.

This clonotype was observed a handful of times. This chain uses TRBV4-3 with TRBJ1-1; TRBD1 aligns across 8 bases. The germline CDR1 and CDR2 sequences are LGHNA and YSLEER. V lost 3 bases to trimming and J lost 4 bases; unmatched junction nucleotides: 7. The CDR3 is 15 residues long. The CDR3 bases are TGCGCCAGCAGCCACGGGACAGGCTTGGGCACTGAAGCTTTCTTT. Its translation: CASSHGTGLGTEAFF.

In its sample, this clonotype was seen many times. The V and J genes are TRBV12-3 or TRBV12-4 and TRBJ1-5; 7 nucleotides align to TRBD1. The CDR3 runs 14 residues. Losses at the gene ends were 3 bases for V and 4 bases for J; bases not matched to a gene: 3. The CDR3 sequence: CASSFSQGNQPQHF. CDR3 DNA sequence: TGTGCCAGCAGTTTTTCACAGGGGAATCAGCCCCAGCATTTT.

The chain joins TRBV6-5 to TRBJ1-1; 8 bases agree with TRBD1. V was clipped by 2 bases and J by 3 bases; unmatched bases: 2. The germline gives CDR1 MNHEY, CDR2 SVGAGI. CDR3 length equals 14 residues. The CDR3 sequence: CASSYATGDTEAFF. Here the CDR3 DNA reads TGTGCCAGCAGTTACGCGACAGGGGACACTGAAGCTTTCTTT.

The V gene is TRBV6-5, the J gene TRBJ1-1; D ambiguous. The CDR3 has 12 amino acids. CDR1 and CDR2 from the germline V gene are MNHEY and SVGAGI. Trimming took 2 bases from V and 1 from J, leaving 2 bases between them. This CDR3 reads CASSYRNTEAFF. The CDR3 nucleotides are TGTGCCAGCAGTTACAGGAACACTGAAGCTTTCTTT.

The gene calls are TRBV27 and TRBJ2-3; D may be TRBD1 (6 bases). The CDR3 extends over 12 amino acids. The germline V and J ends were trimmed by 5 bases and 9 bases, with 12 bases remaining between them. Germline CDR1 and CDR2: MNHEY and SMNVEV (reference sequence). CDR3 DNA: TGTGCCAGCAGTCCGGGACACCGAACGCAGTATTTT. It encodes CASSPGHRTQYF.

This sequence joins TRBV6-5 and TRBJ1-5; maybe TRBD1 (6 bases). This CDR3 comprises 15 residues. Germline loops: CDR1 MNHEY, CDR2 SVGAGI. V was trimmed by 0 bases and J by 5 bases, leaving 11 bases between them. This CDR3 is CASSYSNRADQPQHF. The CDR3 region has the DNA TGTGCCAGCAGTTACTCCAACAGGGCAGATCAGCCCCAGCATTTT.

This clonotype was seen only a few times. The chain has TRBV4-1 and TRBJ1-6, with D possibly TRBD1 on 6 matching bases. Germline V gene lookup returns CDR1 MGHRA and CDR2 YSYEKL. There are 16 residues in the CDR3. V was cut by 0 bases and J by 5 bases, with 11 bases left in between. CDR3 nucleotides: TGCGCCAGCAGCCAAGATTCAAGGGGGGATAATTCACCCCTCCACTTT. Amino acids: CASSQDSRGDNSPLHF.

This clonotype was counted only a few times. V and J are TRBV5-1 and TRBJ2-7; D possibly corresponds to TRBD1 (5 bases). Between the trimmed V and J ends, which lost 4 bases and 3 bases, there was a span of 14 bases. CDR3 size: 14 residues. Germline CDR1 reads SGHRS; CDR2 reads YFSETQ. DNA for the CDR3: TGCGCCAGCAGCCTATCAGGGCTCTTCTACGAGCAGTACTTC. This encodes CASSLSGLFYEQYF. Using reference TRBV5-1 and TRBJ2-7 for the parts outside the CDR3, the full variable domain is KAGVTQTPRYLIKTRGQQVTLSCSPISGHRSVSWYQQTPGQGLQFLFEYFSETQRNKGNFPGRFSGRQFSNSRSEMNVSTLELGDSALYLCASSLSGLFYEQYFGPGTRLTVT.

This clonotype was seen a few times. V usage is TRBV6-2 or TRBV6-3 and J usage is TRBJ2-1; D is ambiguous. The V end lost 6 bases, the J end lost 6 bases, and 15 bases lay between the germline ends. The CDR3 has 14 residues. Germline-derived CDR1 and CDR2 are MNHEY and SVGEGT. Here the CDR3 reads CASRYFLGPNEQFF. CDR3 DNA: TGTGCCAGCAGATATTTCCTAGGTCCCAATGAGCAGTTCTTC.

This chain links TRBV4-3 with TRBJ2-3; D may be TRBD2 (5 bases). The CDR3 sequence is 16 residues long. The V end was cut by 1 base, the J end by 0 bases, with 11 bases between. Germline V gene sequence: CDR1 LGHNA, CDR2 YSLEER. The CDR3 nucleotides are TGCGCCAGCAGCCAAGGGACTCGGATTAGCACAGATACGCAGTATTTT. Amino acid sequence: CASSQGTRISTDTQYF.

J is TRBJ2-5 and V is TRBV6-1; 7 bases align to TRBD1. The CDR3 loop spans 14 amino acids. Per germline, CDR1 MNHNS and CDR2 SASEGT. Germline trimming cut 6 bases from V and 5 bases from J; bases unmatched to any gene: 9. The chain's CDR3 is CASRPRQGKETQYF. In DNA form, the CDR3 reads TGTGCCAGCAGACCCCGACAGGGAAAGGAGACCCAGTACTTC.

There are many counts of this clonotype. V gene TRBV5-1 combines with J gene TRBJ2-1; a possible D gene is TRBD2 (6 bases). Trimming pared 2 bases from V and 0 bases from J, leaving 9 bases between. This CDR3 is 15 amino acids long. Germline-derived CDR1 and CDR2 are SGHRS and YFSETQ. This chain's CDR3 is CASSFSGSSYNEQFF. As DNA, the CDR3 is TGCGCCAGCAGCTTTAGCGGTAGCTCCTACAATGAGCAGTTCTTC.

A few counts support this clonotype. The genes are TRBV6-2 or TRBV6-3 and TRBJ1-4; unclear D gene. The ends were cut back, 2 bases at V and 8 bases at J, with 6 bases in the middle. The CDR3 contains 12 residues. CDR1 is MNHEY and CDR2 is SVGEGT in the germline V gene. The CDR3 loop is CASSYGREKLFF. The CDR3 DNA is TGTGCCAGCAGTTACGGTCGAGAAAAACTGTTTTTT.

V and J are TRBV9 and TRBJ2-7; D is unclear. CDR1 SGDLS and CDR2 YYNGEE come from the germline V gene. This CDR3 region has 13 residues. V gave up 2 bases and J gave up 3 bases, with 9 bases separating them. The CDR3 reads CASSVGPDYEQYF. As DNA, the CDR3 is TGTGCCAGCAGCGTCGGTCCGGACTACGAGCAGTACTTC.

The chain is built from TRBV24-1 and TRBJ2-2, with 8 bases lining up with TRBD1. From germline, CDR1 is KGHDR and CDR2 SFDVKD. CDR3 length: 16 residues. The trim removed 4 bases at V and 5 bases at J, leaving 8 bases unmatched. This CDR3 is CATSDPGQGGTGELFF. The CDR3 nucleotides read TGTGCCACCAGTGACCCCGGACAGGGAGGAACCGGGGAGCTGTTTTTT.